One and the same sample provided the 15 T cell receptor beta chains below, sequenced in a study of graft-versus-host responses after intestinal transplantation. Repertoires were generated with immunoSEQ multiplex PCR, while TCRdb's copy carries only in-frame clones and drops some. This table has around 76,000 clones, approximately 94% appearing once. These TCRs are of unknown antigen specificity. Sample: unstimulated CD8+ T cells sorted from spleen or lymph node cells, taken before intestinal transplant. The receptors were gathered from a human donor who received an intestinal transplant.

V gene TRBV29-1 combines with J gene TRBJ2-5; 12 bases line up with TRBD1. The assigned J gene may be wrong: the sequence end matches TRBJ2-7 better. The CDR3 covers 14 residues. Germline V gene data show CDR1 as SQVTM and CDR2 as ANQGSEA. CDR3 region: CSVEGDRGLDEQYF. DNA of the CDR3: TGCAGCGTTGAAGGGGACAGGGGGCTCGACGAGCAGTACTTC.

The rearrangement uses TRBV28 and TRBJ2-7; D call uncertain. Germline V gives CDR1 MDHEN, CDR2 SYDVKM. The CDR3 spans 14 residues. V lost 6 bases and J 6 bases, leaving 18 bases between the germline ends. CDR3 sequence: CASSLVFGVSEQYF. CDR3 nucleotides: TGTGCCAGCAGCCTAGTATTCGGTGTCAGCGAGCAGTACTTC.

This chain links TRBV27 with TRBJ1-2; D is possibly TRBD1 (6 bases). The CDR3 is 15 residues long. Trimming removed 0 bases from V and 1 base from J, with 9 bases in between. Germline V gene lookup returns CDR1 MNHEY and CDR2 SMNVEV (reference sequence). CDR3 DNA: TGTGCCAGCAGTTTATCCAGGGGAGGTAACTATGGCTACACCTTC. Its translation is CASSLSRGGNYGYTF.

The gene calls are TRBV12-2 and TRBJ1-5. TRBV12-2 is tagged as a pseudogene. CDR3 size: 19 residues. The CDR3 reads CASRFLTPGTLDSNQPQHF. As DNA, the CDR3 is TGTGCAAGTCGCTTCCTAACGCCCGGGACTTTAGATAGCAATCAGCCCCAGCATTTT.

The chain couples TRBV28 to TRBJ1-5, with a weak D call TRBD1 (5 bases). Germline values: CDR1 MDHEN, CDR2 SYDVKM. The length of the CDR3 is 14 residues. Trimming removed 9 bases at V and 4 bases at J, with 16 bases between. DNA for the CDR3: TGTGCCAGTGTCAGGGAGGGTAGGAATCAGCCCCAGCATTTT. This translates into CASVREGRNQPQHF.

This clone showed up just once. The V gene is TRBV30, the J gene TRBJ2-1, with 10 nucleotides matching TRBD2. With 0 bases clipped from V and 4 bases from J, the junction kept 3 bases outside the gene matches. Germline V gene lookup returns CDR1 GTSNPN and CDR2 SVGIG (reference sequence). CDR3 size: 15 residues. The CDR3 nucleotides are TGTGCCTGGAGTGTAGAACTAGCGGGATACAATGAGCAGTTCTTC. Protein product: CAWSVELAGYNEQFF.

The rearrangement links TRBV9 to TRBJ2-3; maybe TRBD2 (5 bases). V lost 0 bases, J lost 3 bases, and 8 bases lay in between. This CDR3 region has 14 residues. Germline assignment: CDR1 SGDLS and CDR2 YYNGEE. CDR3 protein: CASSVEDSTDTQYF. The CDR3, as DNA: TGTGCCAGCAGCGTAGAGGACTCGACAGATACGCAGTATTTT. Full variable domain (missing parts from reference TRBV9 and TRBJ2-3): DSGVTQTPKHLITATGQRVTLRCSPRSGDLSVYWYQQSLDQGLQFLIQYYNGEERAKGNILERFSAQQFPDLHSELNLSSLELGDSALYFCASSVEDSTDTQYFGPGTRLTVL.

The chain couples TRBV16 to TRBJ1-1; unclear D gene. V shed 2 bases and J shed 1 base, with 20 bases lying between them. The CDR3 has 18 amino acids. Germline CDR1 reads KGHSY; CDR2 reads FQNENV. CDR3 in DNA: TGTGCCAGCAGCCAACCATTATGGAACCTTAGAGAGAACACTGAAGCTTTCTTT. Amino acid sequence: CASSQPLWNLRENTEAFF.

The chain couples TRBV4-1 to TRBJ2-5; D gene unclear. The CDR3 spans 15 residues. V was shortened by 1 base and J by 2 bases, with 11 bases between the two germline ends. Germline CDR1 MGHRA, CDR2 YSYEKL. This chain's CDR3 is CASSQGVAVQETQYF. The CDR3 DNA sequence: TGCGCCAGCAGCCAAGGGGTGGCGGTTCAAGAGACCCAGTACTTC.

The J gene is TRBJ2-5, the V gene TRBV27, with 8 bases lining up with TRBD2. The CDR3 is 18 amino acids. Germline V gene lookup returns CDR1 MNHEY and CDR2 SMNVEV (reference sequence). Unmatched junction bases numbered 10, after V lost 0 bases and J lost 1 base. This CDR3 reads CASSLSMGAGVPQETQYF. As DNA, the CDR3 is TGTGCCAGCAGTTTATCGATGGGAGCGGGAGTTCCCCAAGAGACCCAGTACTTC.

This clone was seen once. The CDR3 loop reads CASSLLQGPYGYTF. The CDR3 region has the DNA TGTGCCAGCAGCTTACTACAGGGGCCCTATGGCTACACCTTC. The chain carries TRBV11-2 and TRBJ1-2; 7 positions match TRBD1. The CDR3 has 14 residues. Unmatched junction bases numbered 4, after V lost 2 bases and J lost 4 bases. CDR1 SGHAT and CDR2 FQNNGV come from the germline V gene.

The gene calls are TRBV7-8 and TRBJ1-2; TRBD1 aligns across 10 bases. This CDR3 has 18 amino acids. Unmatched junction bases numbered 11, after V lost 1 base and J lost 3 bases. Per germline, CDR1 SGHVS and CDR2 FQNEAQ. In DNA, the CDR3 is TGTGCCAGCAGCTTAGATAGGGACAGGGGTTTTCCCTACTATGGCTACACCTTC. Its translation is CASSLDRDRGFPYYGYTF. Full variable domain (rest looked up from reference TRBV7-8 and TRBJ1-2): GAGVSQSPRYKVAKRGQDVALRCDPISGHVSLFWYQQALGQGPEFLTYFQNEAQLDKSGLPSDRFFAERPEGSVSTLKIQRTQQEDSAVYLCASSLDRDRGFPYYGYTFGSGTRLTVV.

The chain is built from TRBV4-2 and TRBJ2-2; the match to TRBD1 covers 9 bases. The germline CDR1 and CDR2 sequences are LGHNA and YNFKEQ. The CDR3 runs to 16 residues. Trimming at V came to 0 bases and at J to 5 bases, leaving 4 bases not matched to a gene. CDR3 sequence reads: CASSQEQGASTGELFF. CDR3 in DNA: TGTGCCAGCAGCCAAGAACAGGGGGCAAGTACCGGGGAGCTGTTTTTT.

The chain combines TRBV21-1 with TRBJ2-7; the DNA was not compared with TRBD2, the D call given in the table. TRBV21-1 is given as a pseudogene. CDR3 length: 17 amino acids. CDR3 protein: CASSKVTSGRVSYEQYF. Here the CDR3 DNA reads TGTGCCAGCAGCAAAGTAACTAGCGGGAGAGTTAGCTACGAGCAGTACTTC.

The J gene is TRBJ2-7, the V gene TRBV29-1; the D gene could be TRBD1 or TRBD2 (6 bases each). In germline, CDR1 is SQVTM, CDR2 ANQGSEA. CDR3 length: 13 amino acids. V was cut by 7 bases and J by 2 bases, with 15 bases left in between. Here the CDR3 reads CSALEGEAYEQYF. CDR3 DNA sequence: TGCAGCGCCCTCGAGGGGGAGGCCTACGAGCAGTACTTC.